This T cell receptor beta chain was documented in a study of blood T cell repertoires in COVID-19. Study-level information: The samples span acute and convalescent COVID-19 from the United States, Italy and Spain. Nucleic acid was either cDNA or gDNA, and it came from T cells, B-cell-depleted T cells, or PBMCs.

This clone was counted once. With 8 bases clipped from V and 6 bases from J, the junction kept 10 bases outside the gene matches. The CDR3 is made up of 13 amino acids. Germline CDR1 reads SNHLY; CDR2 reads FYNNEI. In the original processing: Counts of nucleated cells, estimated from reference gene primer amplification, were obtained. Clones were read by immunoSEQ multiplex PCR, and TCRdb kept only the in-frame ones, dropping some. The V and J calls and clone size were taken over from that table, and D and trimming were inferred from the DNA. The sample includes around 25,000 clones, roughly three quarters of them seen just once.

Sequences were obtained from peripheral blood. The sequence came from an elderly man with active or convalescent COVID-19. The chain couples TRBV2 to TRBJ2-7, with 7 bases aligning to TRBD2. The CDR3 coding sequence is TGTGCCAGCCTATCTGTTCCGGGAGGCGAGCAGTACTTC. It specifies CASLSVPGGEQYF.